This is a list of T cell receptor beta chains from one sample in a study of vaccination and CD4 T cells after COVID-19. Their antigens are not known. MiXCR, run by TCRdb on the PCR reads, gives a single entry per CDR3 protein. The sample records some 14,000 distinct CDR3 sequences, roughly 60% being singletons. The source was cultured CD4+ T cells from blood, collected after SARS-CoV-2 vaccination. All receptors come from a human donor with COVID-19. Each CDR3 is given with its conserved first and last residue. A D gene is named only where the DNA matches it firmly. Clone size, where shown, is once, few, many, or a class for clones that have expanded.

j_gene,d_gene,v_gene,abundance,CDR3nt,CDR3aa
TRBJ2-2,-,TRBV6-1,-,TGTGCCAGCAGTGTAAATGGGGCCGGGGAGCTGTTTTTT,CASSVNGAGELFF
TRBJ1-5,-,TRBV12-3/TRBV12-4,-,TGTGCCAGCAATATACAGGGATTACAGCCCCAGCATTTT,CASNIQGLQPQHF
TRBJ2-7,-,TRBV7-2,-,TGTGCCAGCAGCTTAAGGGGGTCCTACGAGCAGTACTTC,CASSLRGSYEQYF
TRBJ1-5,-,TRBV6-5,-,TGTGCCAGCAGTTCCGGACAGTTAAATCAGCCCCAGCATTTT,CASSSGQLNQPQHF
TRBJ1-1,TRBD1,TRBV25-1,-,TGTGCCAGCAGTGAACCGACAGGGACGAACACTGAAGCTTTCTTT,CASSEPTGTNTEAFF
TRBJ2-7,-,TRBV2,few,TGTGCCAAAAGATCGGACGGGACCTACGAGCAGTACTTC,CAKRSDGTYEQYF
TRBJ1-5,-,TRBV20-1,-,TGCAGTGCTTACCCTCTGAACACCACGACCAGCTATAGCAATCAGCCCCAGCATTTT,CSAYPLNTTTSYSNQPQHF
TRBJ1-2,-,TRBV24-1,few,TGTGCCACCAGTGATTTTGGTGTAGAGCGGGGCTACACCTTC,CATSDFGVERGYTF
TRBJ2-3,-,TRBV24-1,-,TGTGCCACCAGTGATTCAGGGGGAGGTACGCAGTATTTT,CATSDSGGGTQYF
TRBJ2-5,-,TRBV27,-,TGTGCCAGCAGTTTACAGGGGCGGGAGACCCAGTACTTC,CASSLQGRETQYF
TRBJ2-3,-,TRBV6-2/TRBV6-3,-,TGTGCCAGCAGTTCCCACACAGATACGCAGTATTTT,CASSSHTDTQYF
TRBJ1-1,-,TRBV5-1,-,TGCGCCAGCAGCGAGGGTATGAACACTGAAGCTTTCTTT,CASSEGMNTEAFF
TRBJ2-7,TRBD1,TRBV6-1,-,TGTGCCAGCCTACAGGGGGAGTCTTACTACGAGCAGTACTTC,CASLQGESYYEQYF
TRBJ1-2,-,TRBV5-4,-,TGTGCCAGCACCCAGGGACGGGATGGCTACACCTTC,CASTQGRDGYTF
TRBJ2-3,-,TRBV6-2/TRBV6-3,few,TGTGCGGCGGGGCGGGGACCTAGCACAGATACGCAGTATTTT,CAAGRGPSTDTQYF
TRBJ2-7,TRBD1,TRBV7-3,-,TGTGCCAGCAGCTTTAGTACAGGGGGCTCCTACGAGCAGTACTTC,CASSFSTGGSYEQYF
TRBJ2-6,-,TRBV24-1,-,TGTGCCACCAGTGCCTCGGGCGGGCTGGGAGTGAGAGGGGCCAACGTCCTGACTTTC,CATSASGGLGVRGANVLTF
TRBJ2-5,TRBD2,TRBV20-1,few,TGCAGTGCTAGAGGCGGAGCGGGGGGGCAGGAGACCCAGTACTTC,CSARGGAGGQETQYF
TRBJ1-1,-,TRBV12-3/TRBV12-4,-,TGTGCCAGCAGTGTAGCGCCTTACACTGAAGCTTTCTTT,CASSVAPYTEAFF
TRBJ1-6,TRBD1,TRBV19,-,TGTGCCAGTAGTCCCCGGGACAGTTATAATTCACCCCTCCACTTT,CASSPRDSYNSPLHF
TRBJ1-5,-,TRBV21-1,few,TGTGCCAGCAGCGCCCTAGGCTCTGGCAGGGGGGAGTATAGCAATCAGCCCCAGCATTTT,CASSALGSGRGEYSNQPQHF
TRBJ1-2,-,TRBV7-6,-,TGTGCCAGCAGCTCCGGGGTAGGAGTTAACTATGGCTACACCTTC,CASSSGVGVNYGYTF
TRBJ1-5,-,TRBV4-1,-,TGCGCCAGCAGCCAAGAGAGGGGAGATCAGCCCCAGCATTTT,CASSQERGDQPQHF
TRBJ1-3,TRBD1,TRBV6-1,-,TGTGCCAGCAGAACCGGGACAGGGGTTACCCGAAACACCATATATTTT,CASRTGTGVTRNTIYF
TRBJ1-1,TRBD1,TRBV2,-,TGTGCCAGCCAGGACAGGAGGGTCGGGGACCCTGAAGCTTTCTTT,CASQDRRVGDPEAFF
TRBJ1-6,-,TRBV11-2,-,TGTGCCAGCAGCTCCATTAATTCACCCCTCCACTTT,CASSSINSPLHF
TRBJ2-5,-,TRBV7-9,few,TGTGCCAGCAGCTCCCCGACAGGAGGGATGTGGGAGACCCAGTACTTC,CASSSPTGGMWETQYF
TRBJ2-3,TRBD2,TRBV19,large,TGTGCCAGTAGGGCGCGTAGCGGGGGGGCGGATACGCAGTATTTT,CASRARSGGADTQYF
TRBJ1-2,-,TRBV20-1,few,TGCAGTGCTAGAGATGCCTTAGCAGTTGGGGGCTACACCTTC,CSARDALAVGGYTF
TRBJ2-5,TRBD1,TRBV6-5,once,TGTGCCAGCAGTTACCTTGGGACAGAAAGACAAAAGACCCAGTACTTC,CASSYLGTERQKTQYF
TRBJ2-1,-,TRBV28,-,TGTGCCATCGGGGCTACAGGGAGCTCCTACAATGAGCAGTTCTTC,CAIGATGSSYNEQFF
TRBJ2-5,-,TRBV7-8,few,TGTGCCAGCAGCTTAGCATCCCGGCCGAAGGGGGAGACCCAGTACTTC,CASSLASRPKGETQYF
TRBJ2-7,-,TRBV7-2,few,TGCGTTATGGGGGTTCGGGAGCAGTACTTC,CVMGVREQYF
TRBJ1-2,TRBD1,TRBV28,large,TGTGCCAGCAGTTTAGGGGCAGGGGGCTTTCACTATGGCTACACCTTC,CASSLGAGGFHYGYTF
TRBJ2-7,-,TRBV10-3,-,TGTGCCACTTACCGGGACCGCAGCTCCTACGAGCAGTACTTC,CATYRDRSSYEQYF
TRBJ2-1,-,TRBV5-1,-,TGCGCCAGCAGCTTACAGGGAACCCTTAATGAGCAGTTCTTC,CASSLQGTLNEQFF
TRBJ1-2,-,TRBV7-8,large,TGTGCCAGCAGCCCGGGGAGCTATGGCTACACCTTC,CASSPGSYGYTF
TRBJ1-5,-,TRBV7-9,-,TGTGCCAGCAGCTTCGGACACAATCAGCCCCAGCATTTT,CASSFGHNQPQHF
TRBJ2-7,TRBD1,TRBV7-8,few,TGTGCCAGCAGCCTTACCGTTACTGGACAGGGGAGGAGTGAGCAGTACTTC,CASSLTVTGQGRSEQYF
TRBJ1-2,TRBD1,TRBV12-5,-,TGTGCTAGTGGTGCCAACAGGGGCGGCTACACCTTC,CASGANRGGYTF